The clone carrying this T cell receptor beta chain has only a few counts. Its matching antigen is unknown. This CDR3 is 15 amino acids long. Germline V CDR1 and CDR2: SGDLS, YYNGEE. With V trimmed by 3 bases and J by 4 bases, 2 bases remained unmatched. The sample comes from a study of T cell repertoires in cytomegalovirus infection. Whole-study results and caveats: HLA-C-restricted, CMV-specific TCR beta clonotypes were dominant ex vivo.

MiXCR was run by TCRdb on the reads, yielding one entry per CDR3 protein. The data show some 230,000 distinct CDR3 sequences, 20% to 25% seen once. The chain couples TRBV9 to TRBJ2-3; TRBD2 aligns across 13 bases. This TCR derives from a human donor in good health (CMV status not recorded). Some clones in this sample may be carry-over from other donors' samples. Sequenced input: CD8+ T cells from PBMCs. CDR3 sequence: CASSAGTSGADTQYF. CDR3 DNA: TGTGCCAGCAGCGCCGGGACTAGCGGGGCAGATACGCAGTATTTT.